In its sample, the clone carrying this T cell receptor beta chain was seen many times. The entry originates in a study of neurological immune-mediated disorders. Healthy control samples came from blood bank volunteers in Maryland, USA. 5'RACE with 10-nucleotide random UMIs produced the cDNA. TCRdb re-called the 5' RACE reads through MiXCR, storing one row per CDR3 protein. Among approximately 16,000 distinct CDR3 sequences listed, approximately 21% were seen once. The V and J ends lost 0 bases and 5 bases, in that order; junction bases with no gene match: 5. The CDR3 has 14 residues. Germline V CDR1 and CDR2: DFQATT, SNEGSKA (reference sequence).

The clonotype originates from a man aged 50 to 60 in good health. This sequence joins TRBV20-1 and TRBJ1-1; 8 bases map to TRBD1. The sample comprised PBMCs. In DNA form, the CDR3 reads TGCAGTGCTAGAGATCCCCGACAGGGGACTGAAGCTTTCTTT. Amino acid sequence: CSARDPRQGTEAFF.